These T cell receptor beta chains were read from a single sample in a study of blood T cells in healthy people across ages. TCRdb used MiXCR to reprocess the 5' RACE reads, holding one entry per CDR3 protein. The data show around 1,900,000 distinct CDR3 sequences, with approximately 39% seen just once and about 21% held by the top ten. Sequencing input: blood. These receptors all come from a human donor in good health. CDR3s include the opening cysteine and the closing phenylalanine or tryptophan.

>TRBV12-3/TRBV12-4|TRBJ2-7|13
CASSPQGDYEQYF
>TRBV15|TRBJ2-5|14
CATSERLQGGTQYF
>TRBV4-3|TRBJ2-1|16
CASSHLGQRRDNEQFF
>TRBV5-1|TRBJ1-5|16
CASSFLPGQGHQPQHF
>TRBV3-1|TRBJ1-2|16
CASSQGPGPANYGYTF
>TRBV4-3|TRBJ2-7|19
CASSPRAGATSGDFYEQYF
>TRBV29-1|TRBJ2-1|14
CSVRKDSSLNEQFF
>TRBV15|TRBJ2-3|15
CATSRDEGDTDTQYF
>TRBV12-3/TRBV12-4|TRBJ2-5|14
CASSLGTGWETQYF
>TRBV12-3/TRBV12-4|TRBJ1-3|14
CASSLDRGLNTIYF